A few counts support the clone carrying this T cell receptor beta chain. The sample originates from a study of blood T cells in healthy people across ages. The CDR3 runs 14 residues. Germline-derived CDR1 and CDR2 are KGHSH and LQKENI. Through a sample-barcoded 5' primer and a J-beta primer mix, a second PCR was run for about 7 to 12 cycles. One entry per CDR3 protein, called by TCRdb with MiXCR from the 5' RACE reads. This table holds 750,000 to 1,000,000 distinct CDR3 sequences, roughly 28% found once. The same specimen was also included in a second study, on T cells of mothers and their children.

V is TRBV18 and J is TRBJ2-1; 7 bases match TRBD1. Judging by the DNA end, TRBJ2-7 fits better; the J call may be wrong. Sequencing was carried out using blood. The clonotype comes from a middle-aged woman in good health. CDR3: CASSPGQTYNEQYF. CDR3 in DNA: TGTGCCAGCTCACCGGGACAGACCTACAATGAGCAGTACTTC.